A selection of T cell receptor beta chains follows, all from one sample in a study of T-cell reconstitution after alpha-beta-depleted transplantation in children. TCRdb passed the PCR reads through MiXCR, listing each CDR3 protein once. The sample yields approximately 230,000 distinct CDR3 sequences, about 26% seen once. The source was PBMCs, collected before TCRalphabeta/CD19-depleted stem cell transplant. These receptors were taken from a girl aged 2 to 10 with Fanconi anemia, due to receive a stem cell transplant. The CDR3 runs from the conserved cysteine through the conserved F or W. D genes are given only for firm matches. Clone size is stated in some rows and not others, as once, few, many or a class when expanded.

>TRBJ1-5|many|14|.|TRBV12-3/TRBV12-4
TGTGCCAGCAGTTTAGCCGGGGGCAATCAGCCCCAGCATTTT
CASSLAGGNQPQHF
>TRBJ2-5|.|15|TRBD1|TRBV5-1
TGCGCCAGCACTATGTCGGACAGGGGTTTGGAGACCCAGTACTTC
CASTMSDRGLETQYF
>TRBJ2-1|many|21|TRBD2|TRBV29-1
TGCAGCGTGGCGCCCTGGGGTCTAGCGGGGGGGCTCGGGGTTTCGTACAATGAGCAGTTCTTC
CSVAPWGLAGGLGVSYNEQFF
>TRBJ2-7|few|16|TRBD2|TRBV5-1
TGCGCCAGCAGCTTGATTGGGGGGGGTCTCTCCTACGAGCAGTACTTC
CASSLIGGGLSYEQYF
>TRBJ2-1|few|15|TRBD2|TRBV12-3/TRBV12-4
TGTGCCAGCAGGCCCACTAGCGGGGGTTGGGATGAGCAGTTCTTC
CASRPTSGGWDEQFF
>TRBJ2-5|many|12|.|TRBV20-1
TGCAGTGCTAGATCCCCCCTAGAGACCCAGTACTTC
CSARSPLETQYF
>TRBJ2-2|.|17|TRBD1|TRBV5-1
TGCGCCAGCAGCTTGGACACCAGGGGGAAGAACACCGGGGAGCTGTTTTTT
CASSLDTRGKNTGELFF
>TRBJ2-7|few|16|TRBD2|TRBV7-2
TGTGCCAGCAGCCCCGAAGGGACTAGCGGAGCCTACGAGCAGTACTTC
CASSPEGTSGAYEQYF
>TRBJ2-3|.|17|TRBD2|TRBV20-1
TGCAGTGCCCGGGCTACTAGCGGGGAGGTCGGCACAGATACGCAGTATTTT
CSARATSGEVGTDTQYF
>TRBJ2-1|few|16|TRBD2|TRBV7-8
TGTGCCAGCAGCTTACCAGCGGGGGGGCCGTGGAATGAGCAGTTCTTC
CASSLPAGGPWNEQFF
>TRBJ2-1|.|18|.|TRBV10-3
TGTGCCATCAGTGATCCTAGCTTAGTCCATTCCTCCTACAATGAGCAGTTCTTC
CAISDPSLVHSSYNEQFF
>TRBJ2-1|.|14|.|TRBV7-2
TGTGCCAGCAGCTTTCATCGAGTTTACAATGAGCAGTTCTTC
CASSFHRVYNEQFF
>TRBJ1-4|many|13|.|TRBV29-1
TGCAGCGTTGAGGACAGCTCAAATGAAAAACTGTTTTTT
CSVEDSSNEKLFF
>TRBJ2-2|few|17|TRBD1|TRBV7-2
TGTGCCAGTACCGGGACAGGGAAATCCGGGAACACCGGGGAGCTGTTTTTT
CASTGTGKSGNTGELFF
>TRBJ1-1|many|14|.|TRBV9
TGTGCCAGCAGCGCGATGGCGGGGGGCACTGAAGCTTTCTTT
CASSAMAGGTEAFF
>TRBJ2-3|few|13|.|TRBV7-7
TGTGCCAGCAGCTCGGGACCCACAGATACGCAGTATTTT
CASSSGPTDTQYF
>TRBJ2-7|few|13|.|TRBV29-1
TGCAGCGTTGACAGGCAGGGGACCTACGAGCAGTACTTC
CSVDRQGTYEQYF
>TRBJ2-4|few|15|.|TRBV18
TGTGCCAGCTCACTCTCATGGCGGGCGGAAAACATTCAGTACTTC
CASSLSWRAENIQYF
>TRBJ2-5|many|15|.|TRBV20-1
TGCAGTGCTAGTTTCGACAGCGGTTTACAAGAGACCCAGTACTTC
CSASFDSGLQETQYF
>TRBJ2-1|.|15|.|TRBV7-3
TGTGCCAGCAGCCCCCGCCGGGACCGGGGCAATGAGCAGTTCTTC
CASSPRRDRGNEQFF
>TRBJ2-3|.|18|.|TRBV6-5
TGTGCCAGCAGTTACTCGGGGTTAGCGGAGACTAGCACAGATACGCAGTATTTT
CASSYSGLAETSTDTQYF
>TRBJ2-3|.|16|TRBD2|TRBV13
TGTGCCAGCAGCTTATTCGGGACTACTTACACAGATACGCAGTATTTT
CASSLFGTTYTDTQYF
>TRBJ2-3|.|15|.|TRBV29-1
TGCAGCGTTGACAATCTAGCGTATGGCACAGATACGCAGTATTTT
CSVDNLAYGTDTQYF
>TRBJ2-3|many|17|TRBD2|TRBV6-5
TGTGCCAGCAGGGGGACTAGCGGGGGGATTAGCACAGATACGCAGTATTTT
CASRGTSGGISTDTQYF
>TRBJ2-7|few|12|TRBD1|TRBV29-1
TGCAGCGCGGTATGGACAGGTCCCGAGCAGTACTTC
CSAVWTGPEQYF
>TRBJ2-7|few|12|TRBD1|TRBV29-1
TGCAGTACTCGGGACAGCCTCTACGAGCAGTACTTC
CSTRDSLYEQYF
>TRBJ2-1|many|12|.|TRBV29-1
TGCAGCGTTGAGCAGGGGCGATCTGAGCAGTTCTTC
CSVEQGRSEQFF
>TRBJ2-3|.|17|TRBD2|TRBV7-3
TGTGCCAGCAGCTTACGCGGGAGGGAGTACGGCACAGATACGCAGTATTTT
CASSLRGREYGTDTQYF
>TRBJ1-1|few|13|.|TRBV20-1
TGCAGTGCTACGGGGGCCCTGAGCACTGAAGCTTTCTTT
CSATGALSTEAFF
>TRBJ2-7|few|14|.|TRBV6-5
TGTGCCAGCAGTTCCTACGTGGGTTACGGCGAGCAGTACTTC
CASSSYVGYGEQYF
>TRBJ1-2|many|13|TRBD1|TRBV6-5
TGTGCCAGCAGTCACCGACAGGGGGATGGCTACACCTTC
CASSHRQGDGYTF
>TRBJ2-7|.|13|TRBD2|TRBV7-8
TGTGCCACTCAGACTAGCGGGAGTCCGGCGCAGTACTTC
CATQTSGSPAQYF
>TRBJ2-3|many|16|.|TRBV7-9
TGTGCCAGCAGACCCAGCGGGCTGGTGCTTTCAGATACGCAGTATTTT
CASRPSGLVLSDTQYF
>TRBJ2-7|many|14|TRBD2|TRBV29-1
TGCAGCGTTGGTCAGGCGGGAGGGCCAAACGAGCAGTACTTC
CSVGQAGGPNEQYF